These 18 T cell receptor beta chains originate from one sample sequenced in a study of blood T cell repertoires in COVID-19. The protocol was immunoSEQ multiplex PCR, while the TCRdb copy is restricted to in-frame clones and leaves out a portion. The sample contains some 180,000 clones, roughly three quarters of which appear only once. Input material: peripheral blood. The receptors derive from a woman between 40 and 50 years old with COVID-19, enrolled during active disease.

The CDR3 sequence: CASSESGGTYEQYF. The DNA of the CDR3 is TGTGCCAGCAGTGAAAGTGGAGGTACCTACGAGCAGTACTTC. The V and J genes are TRBV2 and TRBJ2-7; perhaps TRBD2 as D (5 bases). The V gene's germline CDR1 is SNHLY and CDR2 FYNNEI. This CDR3 spans 14 amino acids. Trimming pared 2 bases from V and 2 bases from J, leaving 10 bases between.

The V call is TRBV5-1, the J call TRBJ2-7, with TRBD2 matching 7 bases. Germline lookup yields CDR1 SGHRS and CDR2 YFSETQ. The CDR3 totals 15 residues. After removal of 4 bases from V and 7 bases from J, the junction contained 14 bases not matched to a gene. This chain's CDR3 is CASSPSAAGAGEQYF. The CDR3 region has the DNA TGCGCCAGCAGCCCCAGCGCGGCGGGAGCGGGGGAGCAGTACTTC.

CDR3 residues: CASSLAGGLDTQYF. In nucleotides, the CDR3 is TGTGCCAGCAGCTTAGCGGGAGGGTTGGATACGCAGTATTTT. V usage is TRBV5-6 and J usage is TRBJ2-3, with 10 bases lining up with TRBD2. Losses at the gene ends were 2 bases for V and 6 bases for J; bases not matched to a gene: 3. Germline V gene sequence: CDR1 SGHDT, CDR2 YYEEEE. This CDR3 spans 14 amino acids.

This chain connects TRBV30 to TRBJ1-1; maybe TRBD1 (5 bases). The CDR3 length is 13 residues. Germline loops: CDR1 GTSNPN, CDR2 SVGIG (reference sequence). V shed 5 bases and J shed 1 base, with 11 bases lying between them. The CDR3 sequence: CAWDTGTNTEAFF. The CDR3 nucleotides read TGTGCCTGGGATACAGGCACGAACACTGAAGCTTTCTTT.

The V call is TRBV28, the J call TRBJ1-2; 7 bases agree with TRBD1. CDR1 is MDHEN and CDR2 is SYDVKM in the germline V gene. V gave up 3 bases and J gave up 4 bases; unmatched junction bases: 11. The CDR3 contains 16 residues. CDR3 sequence: CASSLNPGPGGYGYTF. The CDR3 region has the DNA TGTGCCAGCAGTTTGAACCCAGGCCCAGGGGGCTATGGCTACACCTTC.

The chain uses TRBV7-6 and TRBJ1-2, with TRBD1 identical over 7 bases. The J segment lost 4 bases and the V segment lost 3 bases, leaving 8 bases of the junction unmatched. The CDR3 is 15 residues long. The germline V gene has CDR1 SGHVS and CDR2 FNYEAQ. CDR3: CASSFFPGQLYGYTF. In DNA form, the CDR3 reads TGTGCCAGCAGCTTCTTCCCGGGACAGCTCTATGGCTACACCTTC.

The rearrangement links TRBV6-5 to TRBJ2-5, with 7 bases fitting TRBD1. The germline CDR1 and CDR2 sequences are MNHEY and SVGAGI. Losses at the gene ends were 4 bases for V and 4 bases for J; bases not matched to a gene: 9. The CDR3 has 15 residues. This CDR3 reads CASSFGQEGPETQYF. The CDR3 nucleotides are TGTGCCAGCAGTTTCGGACAGGAAGGGCCAGAGACCCAGTACTTC.

The rearrangement links TRBV10-2 to TRBJ1-2; TRBD1 agrees at 9 bases. Trimming at V came to 3 bases and at J to 8 bases, leaving 7 bases not matched to a gene. The CDR3 length is 14 residues. Germline values: CDR1 WSHSY, CDR2 SAAADI. The CDR3 nucleotides are TGCGCCAGCAGTGATACGGGACAGGGCATGGGCTACACCTTC. As protein: CASSDTGQGMGYTF.

The chain joins TRBV10-1 to TRBJ1-2; D gene uncertain. Germline values: CDR1 WNHNN, CDR2 SYGVQD (reference sequence). V lost 6 bases, J lost 4 bases, and 15 bases lay in between. This CDR3 region has 14 residues. This CDR3 is CASSAGQTGYGYTF. DNA of the CDR3: TGCGCCAGCAGCGCGGGTCAGACGGGCTATGGCTACACCTTC.

The rearrangement joins TRBV2 to TRBJ2-2, with D tentatively TRBD2 (5 bases). The germline CDR1 and CDR2 sequences are SNHLY and FYNNEI. There are 14 residues in the CDR3. Between the trimmed V and J ends, which lost 4 bases and 6 bases, there was a span of 12 bases. In nucleotides, the CDR3 is TGTGCCAGCAGTGTCGAGGGTTACGCCGGGGAGCTGTTTTTT. This gives the protein CASSVEGYAGELFF.

The chain links TRBV21-1 to TRBJ1-4. TRBV21-1 is a pseudogene segment. CDR3 size: 16 residues. The CDR3 region has the DNA TGTGCCAGCAGCAAGAGGGAGGGTGGCACTAATGAAAAACTGTTTTTT. It encodes CASSKREGGTNEKLFF.

The chain uses TRBV6-5 and TRBJ1-6; D not resolved. The CDR3 spans 15 residues. Trimming pared 2 bases from V and 0 bases from J, leaving 5 bases between. Germline V gene data show CDR1 as MNHEY and CDR2 as SVGAGI. This CDR3 is CASSYEGSYNSPLHF. CDR3 nucleotide sequence: TGTGCCAGCAGTTACGAGGGCTCCTATAATTCACCCCTCCACTTT.

This chain links TRBV2 with TRBJ2-5; possible D gene TRBD1, 7 bases. V gave up 6 bases and J gave up 1 base, with 12 bases separating them. This CDR3 has 14 amino acids. Germline V gene lookup returns CDR1 SNHLY and CDR2 FYNNEI. The CDR3 region is CASSWRDSQETQYF. The CDR3 DNA sequence: TGTGCCAGCAGCTGGAGGGACAGCCAAGAGACCCAGTACTTC.

The chain joins TRBV18 to TRBJ2-7, with D possibly being TRBD1 (6 bases). The CDR3 spans 15 residues. CDR1 is KGHSH and CDR2 is LQKENI in the germline V gene. V was trimmed by 1 base and J by 5 bases, leaving 15 bases between them. CDR3 residues: CASSPQQGPHHEQYF. CDR3 coding DNA: TGTGCCAGCTCACCACAACAGGGACCACACCACGAGCAGTACTTC.

This chain joins TRBV30 and TRBJ2-7, with TRBD2 identical over 7 bases. Trimming at V came to 4 bases and at J to 6 bases, leaving 18 bases not matched to a gene. Germline V gives CDR1 GTSNPN, CDR2 SVGIG (reference sequence). The length of the CDR3 is 16 residues. CDR3 region: CAWTLYGLGGKGEQYF. In DNA, the CDR3 is TGTGCCTGGACCCTGTACGGGCTGGGGGGGAAGGGCGAGCAGTACTTC. Looking up the rest from reference TRBV30 and TRBJ2-7 gives the full variable domain: SQTIHQWPATLVQPVGSPLSLECTVEGTSNPNLYWYRQAAGRGLQLLFYSVGIGQISSEVPQNLSASRPQDRQFILSSKKLLLSDSGFYLCAWTLYGLGGKGEQYFGPGTRLTVT.

The gene calls are TRBV6-6 and TRBJ2-7; 7 positions agree with TRBD1. Germline lookup yields CDR1 MNHNY and CDR2 SVGAGI (reference sequence). Losses at the gene ends were 5 bases for V and 1 base for J; bases not matched to a gene: 2. The CDR3 consists of 13 residues. The CDR3 is CASSGGQSYEQYF. The CDR3 nucleotides are TGTGCCAGCAGTGGGGGACAGTCCTACGAGCAGTACTTC.

This chain uses TRBV5-1 with TRBJ2-7; D is perhaps TRBD2 (6 bases). Germline CDR1 is SGHRS and CDR2 is YFSETQ. The CDR3 runs 17 residues. V lost 1 base and J lost 0, with 17 bases in between. CDR3 DNA: TGCGCCAGCAGCTTGTCCCTTGGAGGGAGATTCTCCTACGAGCAGTACTTC. This translates into CASSLSLGGRFSYEQYF.

The rearrangement links TRBV23-1 to TRBJ2-7; weak D call: TRBD2 (7 bases). TRBV23-1 is given ORF status, its function remaining uncertain. V was pared by 7 bases and J by 0 bases, with 16 bases between. The CDR3 is 15 amino acids. CDR3 residues: CASTKGGGDSYEQYF. The CDR3 DNA reads as TGCGCCAGCACCAAAGGGGGAGGGGACTCCTACGAGCAGTACTTC.